The source of this TCR beta chain is a study of blood T cell repertoires in COVID-19. Study as a whole: Samples taken during acute and convalescent COVID-19 were collected in the United States, Italy and Spain. T cells, B-cell-depleted T cells, or PBMCs supplied cDNA or gDNA.

Per the study methods: Reference gene primer amplification gave estimated nucleated cell counts. Assay: immunoSEQ multiplex PCR; the TCRdb copy retains only in-frame clones and omits some. D and trimming were read from the DNA, whereas the V and J calls and clone size are those reported in that table. The data contain approximately 210,000 clones, roughly nine tenths of them seen just once; the ten biggest clones take up 0.95% to 1.5%. Germline CDR1 SEHNR, CDR2 FQNEAQ (reference sequence). V was cut by 4 bases and J by 9 bases, with 19 bases left in between. The CDR3 totals 15 residues. The chain joins TRBV7-9 to TRBJ1-5; weak D call: TRBD1 (6 bases). The sequenced sample was peripheral blood. The clonotype originates from a man aged 25-40 years with acute or convalescent COVID-19. The CDR3 region is CASSSPEQGLSPQHF. Written as DNA, the CDR3 is TGTGCCAGCAGCTCACCGGAACAGGGATTGTCGCCCCAGCATTTT.